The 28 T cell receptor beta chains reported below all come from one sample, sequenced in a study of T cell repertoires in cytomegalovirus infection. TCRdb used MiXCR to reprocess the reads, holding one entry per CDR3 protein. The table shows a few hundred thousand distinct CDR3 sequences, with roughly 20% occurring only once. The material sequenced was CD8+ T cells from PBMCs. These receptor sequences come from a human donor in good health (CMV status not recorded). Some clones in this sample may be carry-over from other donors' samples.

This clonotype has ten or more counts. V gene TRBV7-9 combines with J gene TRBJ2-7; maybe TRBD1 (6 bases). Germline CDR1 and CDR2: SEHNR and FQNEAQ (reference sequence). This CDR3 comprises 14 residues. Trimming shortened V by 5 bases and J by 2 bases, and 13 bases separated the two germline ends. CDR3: CASSPERDTYEQYF. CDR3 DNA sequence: TGTGCCAGCAGCCCCGAACGGGACACCTACGAGCAGTACTTC.

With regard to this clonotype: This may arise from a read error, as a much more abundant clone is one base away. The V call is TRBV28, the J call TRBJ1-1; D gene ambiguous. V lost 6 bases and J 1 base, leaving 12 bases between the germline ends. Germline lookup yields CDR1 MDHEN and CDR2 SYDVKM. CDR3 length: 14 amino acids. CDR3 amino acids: CASSRELSNTEAFF. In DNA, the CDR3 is TGTGCCAGCAGCCGGGAACTTTCGAACACTGAAGCTTTCTTT.

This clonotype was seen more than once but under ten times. This CDR3 is CASSQKRGSATEAFF. The CDR3 nucleotides are TGTGCCAGCAGCCAAAAGCGAGGTAGCGCCACTGAAGCTTTCTTT. V is TRBV3-1 and J is TRBJ1-1; D is ambiguous. There are 15 residues in the CDR3. Germline V gene sequence: CDR1 LGHDT, CDR2 YNNKEL (reference sequence). V was trimmed by 2 bases and J by 4 bases, leaving 14 bases between them. Looking up the rest from reference TRBV3-1 and TRBJ1-1 gives the full variable domain: DTAVSQTPKYLVTQMGNDKSIKCEQNLGHDTMYWYKQDSKKFLKIMFSYNNKELIINETVPNRFSPKSPDKAHLNLHINSLELGDSAVYFCASSQKRGSATEAFFGQGTRLTVV.

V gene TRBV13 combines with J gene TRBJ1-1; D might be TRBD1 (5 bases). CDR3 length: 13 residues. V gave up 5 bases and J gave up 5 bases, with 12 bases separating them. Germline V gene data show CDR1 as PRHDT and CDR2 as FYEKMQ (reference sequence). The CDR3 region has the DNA TGTGCCAGCAGCGGCTGGAGGGGTACTGAAGCTTTCTTT. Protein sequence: CASSGWRGTEAFF.

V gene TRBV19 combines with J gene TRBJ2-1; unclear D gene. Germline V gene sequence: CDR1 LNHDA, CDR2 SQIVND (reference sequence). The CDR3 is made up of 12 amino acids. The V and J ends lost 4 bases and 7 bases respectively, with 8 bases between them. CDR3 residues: CASSTYSNEQFF. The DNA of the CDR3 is TGTGCCAGTAGTACATATTCGAATGAGCAGTTCTTC.

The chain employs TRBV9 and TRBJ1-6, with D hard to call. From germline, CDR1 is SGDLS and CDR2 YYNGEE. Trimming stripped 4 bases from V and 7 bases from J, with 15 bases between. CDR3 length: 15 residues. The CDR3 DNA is TGTGCCAGCAGCCCCTTCGGGATTTTAAATTCACCCCTCCACTTT. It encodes CASSPFGILNSPLHF.

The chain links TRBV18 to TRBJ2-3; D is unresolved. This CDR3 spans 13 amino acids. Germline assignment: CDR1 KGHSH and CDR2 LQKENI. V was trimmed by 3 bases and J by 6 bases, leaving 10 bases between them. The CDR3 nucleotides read TGTGCCAGCTCACCGATGGGTTACGATACGCAGTATTTT. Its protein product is CASSPMGYDTQYF.

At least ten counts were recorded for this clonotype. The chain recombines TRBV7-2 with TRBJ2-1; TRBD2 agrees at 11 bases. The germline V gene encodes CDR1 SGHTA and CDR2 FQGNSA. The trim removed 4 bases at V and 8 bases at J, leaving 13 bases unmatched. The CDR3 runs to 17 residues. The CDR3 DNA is TGTGCCAGCAGCTCCCCCATCCGACTAGCGGGGTTGGATGAGCAGTTCTTC. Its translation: CASSSPIRLAGLDEQFF.

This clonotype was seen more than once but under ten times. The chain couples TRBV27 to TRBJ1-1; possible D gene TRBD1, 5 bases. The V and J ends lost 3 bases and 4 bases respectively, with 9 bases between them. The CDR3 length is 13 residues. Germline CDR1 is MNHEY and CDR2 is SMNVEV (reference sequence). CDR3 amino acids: CASSFLGTTEAFF. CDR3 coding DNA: TGTGCCAGCAGTTTTTTGGGGACCACTGAAGCTTTCTTT.

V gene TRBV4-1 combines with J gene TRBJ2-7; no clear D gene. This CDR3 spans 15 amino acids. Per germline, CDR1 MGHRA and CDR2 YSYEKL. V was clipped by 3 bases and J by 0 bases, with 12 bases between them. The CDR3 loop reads CASSQAAQSSYEQYF. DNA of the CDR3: TGCGCCAGCAGCCAGGCCGCACAGAGCTCCTACGAGCAGTACTTC.

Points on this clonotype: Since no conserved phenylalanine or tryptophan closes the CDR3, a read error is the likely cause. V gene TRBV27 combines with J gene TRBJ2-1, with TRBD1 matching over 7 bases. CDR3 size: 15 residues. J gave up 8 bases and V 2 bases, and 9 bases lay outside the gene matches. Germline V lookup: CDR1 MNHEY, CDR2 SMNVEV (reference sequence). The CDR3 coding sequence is TGTGCCAGCAGTTTACCCCGTCGAGGGGGCGATGAGCAGTTCTAC. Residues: CASSLPRRGGDEQFY.

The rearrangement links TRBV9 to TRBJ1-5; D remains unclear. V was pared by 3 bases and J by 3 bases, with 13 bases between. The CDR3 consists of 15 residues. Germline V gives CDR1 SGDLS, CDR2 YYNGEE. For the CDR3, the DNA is TGTGCCAGCAGCGCCGGTGGAGGGCCCAATCAGCCCCAGCATTTT. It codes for CASSAGGGPNQPQHF.

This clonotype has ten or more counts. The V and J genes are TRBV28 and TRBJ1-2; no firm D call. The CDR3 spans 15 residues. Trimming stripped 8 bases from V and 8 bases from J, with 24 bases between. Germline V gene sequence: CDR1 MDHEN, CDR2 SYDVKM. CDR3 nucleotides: TGTGCCAGCGCCCCTCCCGGCGATATCCTCTCGGGCTACACCTTC. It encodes CASAPPGDILSGYTF.

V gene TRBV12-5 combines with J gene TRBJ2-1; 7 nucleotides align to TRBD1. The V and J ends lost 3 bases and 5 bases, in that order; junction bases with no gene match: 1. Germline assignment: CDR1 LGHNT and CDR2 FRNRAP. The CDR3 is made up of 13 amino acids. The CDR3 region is CASGLGTDNEQFF. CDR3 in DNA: TGTGCTAGTGGTTTAGGGACAGACAATGAGCAGTTCTTC.

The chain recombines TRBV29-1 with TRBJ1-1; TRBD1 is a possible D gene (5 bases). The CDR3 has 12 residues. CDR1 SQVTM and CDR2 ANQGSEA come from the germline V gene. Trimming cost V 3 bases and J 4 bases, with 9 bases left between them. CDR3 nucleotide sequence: TGCAGCGTTGACGGGGCGACCACTGAAGCTTTCTTT. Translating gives CSVDGATTEAFF.

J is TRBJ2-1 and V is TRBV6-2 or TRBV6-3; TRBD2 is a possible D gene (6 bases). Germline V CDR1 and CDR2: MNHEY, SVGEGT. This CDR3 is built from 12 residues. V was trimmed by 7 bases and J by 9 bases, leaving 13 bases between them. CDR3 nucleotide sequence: TGTGCCAGCAACCGACTAGGTCTTGAGCAGTTCTTC. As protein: CASNRLGLEQFF.

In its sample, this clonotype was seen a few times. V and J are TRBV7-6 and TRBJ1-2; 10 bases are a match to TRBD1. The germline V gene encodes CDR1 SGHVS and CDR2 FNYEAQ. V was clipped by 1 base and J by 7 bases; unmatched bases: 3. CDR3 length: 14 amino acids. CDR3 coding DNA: TGTGCCAGCAGCTTAGGACAGGGGGCGGGTGGCTACACCTTC. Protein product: CASSLGQGAGGYTF.

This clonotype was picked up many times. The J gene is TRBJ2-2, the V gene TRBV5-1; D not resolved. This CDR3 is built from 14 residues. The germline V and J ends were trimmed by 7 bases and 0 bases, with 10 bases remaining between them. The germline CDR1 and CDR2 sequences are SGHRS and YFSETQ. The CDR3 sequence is CASGPYANTGELFF. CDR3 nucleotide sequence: TGCGCCAGCGGACCCTACGCGAACACCGGGGAGCTGTTTTTT. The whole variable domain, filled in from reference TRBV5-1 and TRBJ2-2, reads KAGVTQTPRYLIKTRGQQVTLSCSPISGHRSVSWYQQTPGQGLQFLFEYFSETQRNKGNFPGRFSGRQFSNSRSEMNVSTLELGDSALYLCASGPYANTGELFFGEGSRLTVL.

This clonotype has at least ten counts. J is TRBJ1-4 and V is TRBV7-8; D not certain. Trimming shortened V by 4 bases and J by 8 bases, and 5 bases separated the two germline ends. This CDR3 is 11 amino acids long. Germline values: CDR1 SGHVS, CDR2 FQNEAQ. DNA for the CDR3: TGTGCCAGCAGCTCCGGGGAAAAACTGTTTTTT. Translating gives CASSSGEKLFF. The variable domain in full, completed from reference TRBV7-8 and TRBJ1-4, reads GAGVSQSPRYKVAKRGQDVALRCDPISGHVSLFWYQQALGQGPEFLTYFQNEAQLDKSGLPSDRFFAERPEGSVSTLKIQRTQQEDSAVYLCASSSGEKLFFGSGTQLSVL.

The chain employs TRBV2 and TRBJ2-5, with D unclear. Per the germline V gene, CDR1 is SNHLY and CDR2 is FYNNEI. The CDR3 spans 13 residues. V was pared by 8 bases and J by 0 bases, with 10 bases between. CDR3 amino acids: CASRRTYQETQYF. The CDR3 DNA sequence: TGTGCCAGCCGACGGACGTACCAAGAGACCCAGTACTTC. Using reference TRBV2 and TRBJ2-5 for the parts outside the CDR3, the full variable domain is EPEVTQTPSHQVTQMGQEVILRCVPISNHLYFYWYRQILGQKVEFLVSFYNNEISEKSEIFDDQFSVERPDGSNFTLKIRSTKLEDSAMYFCASRRTYQETQYFGPGTRLLVL.

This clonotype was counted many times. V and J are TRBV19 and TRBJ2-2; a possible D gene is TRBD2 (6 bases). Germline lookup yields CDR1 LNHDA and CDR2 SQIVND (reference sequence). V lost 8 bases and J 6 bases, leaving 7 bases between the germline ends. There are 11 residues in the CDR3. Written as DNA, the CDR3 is TGTGCCAGTGGAGGGTCCGGGGAGCTGTTTTTT. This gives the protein CASGGSGELFF.

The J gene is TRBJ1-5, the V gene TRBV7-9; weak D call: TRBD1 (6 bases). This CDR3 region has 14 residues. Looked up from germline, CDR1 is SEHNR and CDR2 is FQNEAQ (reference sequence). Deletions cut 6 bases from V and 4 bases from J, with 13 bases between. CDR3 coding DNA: TGTGCCAGCAGTTCCTCAGGGGAAAATCAGCCCCAGCATTTT. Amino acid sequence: CASSSSGENQPQHF.

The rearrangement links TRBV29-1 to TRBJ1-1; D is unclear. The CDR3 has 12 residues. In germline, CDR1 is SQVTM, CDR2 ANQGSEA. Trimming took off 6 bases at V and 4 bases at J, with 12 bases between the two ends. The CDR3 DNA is TGCAGCGTGGAGGGAGGCGGCACTGAAGCTTTCTTT. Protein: CSVEGGGTEAFF.

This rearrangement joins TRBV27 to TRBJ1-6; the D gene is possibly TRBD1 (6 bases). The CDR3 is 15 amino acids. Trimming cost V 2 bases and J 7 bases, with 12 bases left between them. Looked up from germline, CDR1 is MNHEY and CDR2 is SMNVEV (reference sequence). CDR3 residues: CASSLGPGENSPLHF. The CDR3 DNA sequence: TGTGCCAGCAGTTTAGGGCCAGGGGAGAATTCACCCCTCCACTTT.

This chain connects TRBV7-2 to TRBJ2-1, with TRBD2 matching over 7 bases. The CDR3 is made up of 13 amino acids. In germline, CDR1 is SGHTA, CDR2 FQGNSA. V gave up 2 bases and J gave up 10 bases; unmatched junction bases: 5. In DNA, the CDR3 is TGTGCCAGCAGCTTATTAGCGGGCAACGAGCAGTTCTTC. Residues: CASSLLAGNEQFF.

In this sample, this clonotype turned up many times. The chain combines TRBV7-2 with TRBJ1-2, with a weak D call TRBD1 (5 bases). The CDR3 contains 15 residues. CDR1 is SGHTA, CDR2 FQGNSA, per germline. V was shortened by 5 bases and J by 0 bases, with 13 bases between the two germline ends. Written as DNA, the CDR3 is TGTGCCAGCAGCCCCTATGACAGAGCTAACTATGGCTACACCTTC. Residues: CASSPYDRANYGYTF.

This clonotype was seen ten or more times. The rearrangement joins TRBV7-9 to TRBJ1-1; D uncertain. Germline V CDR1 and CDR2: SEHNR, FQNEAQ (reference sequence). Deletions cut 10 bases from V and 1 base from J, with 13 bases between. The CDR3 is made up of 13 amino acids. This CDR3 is CAIPTRENTEAFF. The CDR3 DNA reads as TGTGCCATCCCCACAAGGGAGAACACTGAAGCTTTCTTT.

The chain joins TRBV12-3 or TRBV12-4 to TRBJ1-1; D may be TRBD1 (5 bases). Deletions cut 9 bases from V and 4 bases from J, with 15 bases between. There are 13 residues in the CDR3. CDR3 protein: CASRPSGPTEAFF. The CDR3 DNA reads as TGTGCCAGTAGGCCCTCGGGGCCCACTGAAGCTTTCTTT.